One sample yielded the 21 T cell receptor beta chains listed below, sequenced in a study of beta chain features in type 1 diabetes. Notes on the study in general: TCRB CDR3 length was moderately but significantly reduced in all four CD4+ subsets of Type 1 diabetes patients.

No antigens are known for them. Reverse transcription of all isolated RNA meant that expressed TCRB transcripts were sequenced. Libraries were prepared by immunoSEQ multiplex PCR; TCRdb keeps only in-frame clonotypes and omits some of them. The sample carries some 250,000 clones, about 14% recorded once. Source material: naive CD4+ T cells from blood. All receptors derive from a man aged 25-45 years with type 1 diabetes.

This clone was seen a few times. The chain joins TRBV29-1 to TRBJ2-6; 10 bases agree with TRBD1. V gave up 3 bases and J gave up 4 bases; unmatched junction bases: 3. The length of the CDR3 is 15 residues. Germline loops: CDR1 SQVTM, CDR2 ANQGSEA. CDR3 sequence (DNA): TGCAGCGTTGAGGGACAGGGGATAGGGGCCAACGTCCTGACTTTC. As protein: CSVEGQGIGANVLTF.

This chain connects TRBV29-1 to TRBJ1-4, with D hard to call. Germline V gene lookup returns CDR1 SQVTM and CDR2 ANQGSEA. CDR3 length: 12 amino acids. Trimming shortened V by 4 bases and J by 5 bases, and 8 bases separated the two germline ends. The CDR3 sequence is CSVGRGNEKLFF. DNA for the CDR3: TGCAGCGTTGGGAGAGGGAATGAAAAACTGTTTTTT. The complete variable domain, with remaining parts taken from reference TRBV29-1 and TRBJ1-4, reads SAVISQKPSRDICQRGTSLTIQCQVDSQVTMMFWYRQQPGQSLTLIATANQGSEATYESGFVIDKFPISRPNLTFSTLTVSNMSPEDSSIYLCSVGRGNEKLFFGSGTQLSVL.

The J gene is TRBJ2-6, the V gene TRBV7-9; no definite D call. CDR3 length: 14 residues. Germline V gene lookup returns CDR1 SEHNR and CDR2 FQNEAQ (reference sequence). Between the trimmed V and J ends, which lost 5 bases and 4 bases, there was a span of 9 bases. CDR3 sequence reads: CASSLLYGANVLTF. In nucleotides, the CDR3 is TGTGCCAGCAGCCTACTTTACGGGGCCAACGTCCTGACTTTC.

This chain links TRBV7-2 with TRBJ2-7, with 11 bases lining up with TRBD2. After removal of 5 bases from V and 0 bases from J, the junction contained 0 bases not matched to a gene. The CDR3 consists of 14 residues. Germline V gene lookup returns CDR1 SGHTA and CDR2 FQGNSA. In DNA, the CDR3 is TGTGCCAGCAGCACTAGCGGGAGCTCCTACGAGCAGTACTTC. Its protein is CASSTSGSSYEQYF.

V and J are TRBV5-4 and TRBJ2-1, with D perhaps TRBD2 (6 bases). Germline V lookup: CDR1 SGHNT, CDR2 YYREEE (reference sequence). Trimming removed 0 bases at V and 6 bases at J, with 16 bases between. The CDR3 covers 16 residues. DNA of the CDR3: TGTGCCAGCAGCTTGGGTGGAGGGCTTCCCGTCAATGAGCAGTTCTTC. The encoded protein is CASSLGGGLPVNEQFF.

The V call is TRBV5-1, the J call TRBJ2-1, with a weak D call TRBD1 (5 bases). V was pared by 4 bases and J by 2 bases, with 13 bases between. This CDR3 is built from 15 residues. Germline lookup yields CDR1 SGHRS and CDR2 YFSETQ. This chain's CDR3 is CASSGTGEAYNEQFF. DNA of the CDR3: TGCGCCAGCAGCGGAACAGGAGAGGCCTACAATGAGCAGTTCTTC.

The J gene is TRBJ1-5, the V gene TRBV2; unclear D gene. The CDR3 is 14 amino acids. Germline lookup yields CDR1 SNHLY and CDR2 FYNNEI. The V gene lost 8 bases and the J gene lost 7 bases, with 18 bases spanning the gap. The CDR3 region has the DNA TGTGCCAGCGCCGGGGAACGGGGAGGGCAGCCCCAGCATTTT. Protein sequence: CASAGERGGQPQHF.

The rearrangement uses TRBV9 and TRBJ2-4; 8 bases are a match to TRBD1. The V gene end was trimmed by 0 bases and the J gene end by 7 bases; junction bases not matched to a gene: 6. CDR3 length equals 15 residues. CDR1 and CDR2 (germline): SGDLS, YYNGEE. Here the CDR3 DNA reads TGTGCCAGCAGCGTAGCCCCAGGGGGCGGGAACATTCAGTACTTC. Protein product: CASSVAPGGGNIQYF.

This clone was counted between two and nine times. The CDR3 region has the DNA TGCGCCAGCAGCTCCCGAGCGGGAGAGGAGCAGTTCTTC. It yields the protein CASSSRAGEEQFF. The rearrangement links TRBV5-1 to TRBJ2-1; 8 nucleotides agree with TRBD2. Trimming removed 3 bases from V and 10 bases from J; junction bases left unmatched: 6. CDR1 and CDR2 (germline): SGHRS, YFSETQ. The CDR3 runs 13 residues. The complete variable domain, with remaining parts taken from reference TRBV5-1 and TRBJ2-1, reads KAGVTQTPRYLIKTRGQQVTLSCSPISGHRSVSWYQQTPGQGLQFLFEYFSETQRNKGNFPGRFSGRQFSNSRSEMNVSTLELGDSALYLCASSSRAGEEQFFGPGTRLTVL.

The chain has TRBV6-5 and TRBJ2-7; a weak D match, TRBD2 (6 bases). The CDR3 has 15 amino acids. V was pared by 0 bases and J by 2 bases, with 11 bases between. Germline values: CDR1 MNHEY, CDR2 SVGAGI. CDR3 residues: CASSYSRDGAYEQYF. CDR3 DNA sequence: TGTGCCAGCAGTTACTCGCGGGACGGAGCCTACGAGCAGTACTTC.

This clone was counted only a few times. J is TRBJ1-1 and V is TRBV11-2; D uncertain. The CDR3 contains 16 residues. CDR1 and CDR2 (germline): SGHAT, FQNNGV. Trimming removed 0 bases at V and 1 base at J, with 12 bases between. CDR3 nucleotide sequence: TGTGCCAGCAGCTTAGAGGGCGGGTGGAGGAACACTGAAGCTTTCTTT. Its protein is CASSLEGGWRNTEAFF.

The gene calls are TRBV6-5 and TRBJ1-3; TRBD1 aligns across 7 bases. The CDR3 has 14 residues. Germline values: CDR1 MNHEY, CDR2 SVGAGI. V was pared by 5 bases and J by 9 bases, with 10 bases of the junction left unmatched. CDR3 in DNA: TGTGCCAGCAGTACCGGACAGGCCGTCGCCACCATATATTTT. This translates into CASSTGQAVATIYF.

The chain recombines TRBV7-9 with TRBJ2-7; no definite D call. The germline CDR1 and CDR2 sequences are SEHNR and FQNEAQ (reference sequence). The ends were cut back, 1 base at V and 4 bases at J, with 8 bases in the middle. CDR3 length equals 13 residues. CDR3 sequence: CASSLDGSYEQYF. The DNA of the CDR3 is TGTGCCAGCAGCTTAGATGGCTCGTACGAGCAGTACTTC.

This chain joins TRBV30 and TRBJ2-1; TRBD2 agrees at 11 bases. The CDR3 sequence is 13 residues long. With 5 bases clipped from V and 6 bases from J, the junction kept 3 bases outside the gene matches. Germline V lookup: CDR1 GTSNPN, CDR2 SVGIG (reference sequence). CDR3 coding DNA: TGTGCCTGGGAAGGACTAGCGGGCAATGAGCAGTTCTTC. This translates into CAWEGLAGNEQFF. Drawing the rest from reference TRBV30 and TRBJ2-1, the complete variable domain is SQTIHQWPATLVQPVGSPLSLECTVEGTSNPNLYWYRQAAGRGLQLLFYSVGIGQISSEVPQNLSASRPQDRQFILSSKKLLLSDSGFYLCAWEGLAGNEQFFGPGTRLTVL.

V gene TRBV15 combines with J gene TRBJ1-1; TRBD1 might be the D (6 bases). V was clipped by 3 bases and J by 4 bases, with 15 bases between them. The CDR3 runs to 15 residues. The germline CDR1 and CDR2 sequences are LNHNV and YYDKDF (reference sequence). CDR3 sequence (DNA): TGTGCCACCAGCAGGGTTTCGGGGGGCATCACTGAAGCTTTCTTT. Residues: CATSRVSGGITEAFF.

This clone appeared a few times. This same CDR3 is encoded by further DNA sequences in the sample. The gene calls are TRBV5-1 and TRBJ2-2; 7 positions agree with TRBD1. This CDR3 region has 15 residues. Germline lookup yields CDR1 SGHRS and CDR2 YFSETQ. V was pared by 4 bases and J by 2 bases, with 5 bases of the junction left unmatched. The CDR3 sequence is CASSPDRANTGELFF. CDR3 DNA sequence: TGCGCCAGCAGCCCCGACAGGGCCAACACCGGGGAGCTGTTTTTT.

The sample holds a few counts of this clone. The chain has TRBV9 and TRBJ2-1; possibly TRBD2 for D (5 bases). CDR1 is SGDLS and CDR2 is YYNGEE in the germline V gene. V lost 3 bases, J lost 1 base, and 11 bases lay in between. The CDR3 consists of 15 residues. The CDR3 bases are TGTGCCAGCAGCGCCGGACTTGCTTCCTACAATGAGCAGTTCTTC. Translation gives CASSAGLASYNEQFF.

The chain recombines TRBV7-9 with TRBJ1-2; 7 bases align to TRBD1. Unmatched junction bases numbered 19, after V lost 5 bases and J lost 4 bases. The germline V gene encodes CDR1 SEHNR and CDR2 FQNEAQ (reference sequence). This CDR3 comprises 18 residues. The CDR3 region is CASSLPGTAIFTFYGYTF. The CDR3 coding sequence is TGTGCCAGCAGCCTCCCTGGGACAGCTATCTTTACCTTCTATGGCTACACCTTC. Supplemented by reference TRBV7-9 and TRBJ1-2, the full variable domain reads DTGVSQNPRHKITKRGQNVTFRCDPISEHNRLYWYRQTLGQGPEFLTYFQNEAQLEKSRLLSDRFSAERPKGSFSTLEIQRTEQGDSAMYLCASSLPGTAIFTFYGYTFGSGTRLTVV.

The chain carries TRBV18 and TRBJ2-5, with D maybe TRBD2 (6 bases). V dropped 2 bases and J dropped 9 bases, with 16 bases sitting between them. Germline V gives CDR1 KGHSH, CDR2 LQKENI. The CDR3 consists of 14 residues. The CDR3 reads CASSPSTSAEAQYF. CDR3 in DNA: TGTGCCAGCTCACCATCGACTAGTGCGGAGGCCCAGTACTTC.

This clone was observed a few times. The V and J genes are TRBV7-9 and TRBJ2-7; TRBD1 matches at 9 bases. Germline lookup yields CDR1 SEHNR and CDR2 FQNEAQ (reference sequence). This CDR3 has 15 amino acids. Germline trimming cut 5 bases from V and 0 bases from J; bases unmatched to any gene: 5. The CDR3 sequence: CASSPTGGPSYEQYF. CDR3 sequence (DNA): TGTGCCAGCAGCCCCACAGGGGGCCCCTCCTACGAGCAGTACTTC.

A few counts support this clone. The chain is built from TRBV27 and TRBJ2-7, with 10 bases that match TRBD2. The ends lost 5 bases at V and 2 bases at J; junction bases unmatched: 6. CDR1 and CDR2 from the germline V gene are MNHEY and SMNVEV (reference sequence). There are 15 residues in the CDR3. For the CDR3, the DNA is TGTGCCAGCAGTCCCCTTAGCGGGAGGACCTACGAGCAGTACTTC. It encodes CASSPLSGRTYEQYF.